This TCR beta chain was found in a study of vaccination effects on CD4 cells after COVID-19. Here immunoSEQ multiplex PCR was the method, and the copy in TCRdb shows in-frame clones only, minus some. The sample carries tens of thousands of clones, roughly 73% recorded once. Once cultured for 10 days, the cells underwent separation to obtain CD4+ T cells. The vaccine given was either BNT162b2 or mRNA-1273, in two doses. According to the study, vaccine recipients showed no prior SARS-CoV-2 infection and negative nucleocapsid antibodies. Germline loops: CDR1 SGHDT, CDR2 YYEEEE. V shed 3 bases and J shed 5 bases, with 14 bases lying between them. CDR3 length: 14 residues. Comment on this clone: Antigen: not known.

Sequencing was performed on CD4+ T cells from PBMCs cultured without peptide, taken after COVID-19 vaccination. The TCR comes from a human donor who received a COVID-19 vaccine. V and J are TRBV5-6 and TRBJ1-1; possibly TRBD1 for D (6 bases). For the CDR3, the DNA is TGTGCCAGCAGCTCCACAGGGAAGTTTACTGAAGCTTTCTTT. Translation gives CASSSTGKFTEAFF.